This T cell receptor (beta chain) came from a study of response to subunit inactivated influenza vaccine (dated by TCRdb to 2017 to 2018). Context from the whole study: The study used deep quantitative T cell receptor repertoire profiling to track responses to a trivalent subunit inactivated influenza vaccine. What the research found in general, with its limitations: According to the authors, only a limited number of new T cells may be recruited by each seasonal influenza vaccination.

Library generation was performed with RT-PCR. The sequencing machine was an Illumina HiSeq 2500. TCRdb took the public reads, trimmed them with fastp at Q25, ran MiXCR for clone calling and kept in-frame beta chains. Identical CDR3 protein sequences are pooled into one entry, listed with their most common genes and DNA. The sample table contains roughly 500,000 distinct CDR3 sequences; only one count was recorded for 16% of them. Clones ranked in the top ten supply less than 4% of the sample. The CDR3 spans 13 residues, from the cysteine through the phenylalanine. Only the CDR3 part of the read is kept: 39 bases, read in frame from the first base. CDR1 SGHVS and CDR2 FQNEAQ are derived from the germline V gene. V loses 1 base of germline sequence and J loses 7 bases, and the interval between the two ends is 5 bases. This clonotype was counted many times. Which antigen it targets is not known. No much larger clone exists at a distance of one base, and base qualities are not known.

The receptor's source is a man aged 45-69 years who received an inactivated influenza vaccine. Donor details come from another sample of the same person, matched by shared clones. This chain is built from TRBV7-8 and TRBJ1-6, with no confidently assigned D gene. This sample comprised CD4+ T cells sorted from PBMCs, obtained approximately 25 months after vaccination. The DNA sequence is as follows: TGTGCCAGCAGCTTAGATAGGAATTCACCCCTCCACTTT. Translation gives CASSLDRNSPLHF.